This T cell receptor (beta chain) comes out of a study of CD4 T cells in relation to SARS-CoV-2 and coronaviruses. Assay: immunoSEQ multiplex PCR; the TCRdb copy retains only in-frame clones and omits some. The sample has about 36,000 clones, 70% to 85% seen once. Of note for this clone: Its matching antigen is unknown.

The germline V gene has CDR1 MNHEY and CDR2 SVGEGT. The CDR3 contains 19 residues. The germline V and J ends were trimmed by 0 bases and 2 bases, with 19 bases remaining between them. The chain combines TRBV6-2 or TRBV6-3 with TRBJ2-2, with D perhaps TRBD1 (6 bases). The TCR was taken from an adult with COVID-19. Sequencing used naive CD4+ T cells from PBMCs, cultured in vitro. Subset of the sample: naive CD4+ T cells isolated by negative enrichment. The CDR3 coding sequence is TGTGCCAGCAGTTACTCGATAAGCTACAGGGACGTTAACACCGGGGAGCTGTTTTTT. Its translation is CASSYSISYRDVNTGELFF.